This T cell receptor beta chain came from a study of blood T cell repertoires in COVID-19. Only a few counts were recorded for this clone. The V gene's germline CDR1 is MNHEY and CDR2 SMNVEV (reference sequence). The CDR3 consists of 15 residues. J gave up 3 bases and V 6 bases, and 7 bases lay outside the gene matches. As processed by the authors: Estimates of nucleated cell counts were drawn from the amplification of reference gene primers. Repertoires were generated with immunoSEQ multiplex PCR, while TCRdb's copy carries only in-frame clones and drops some. The DNA gave D and trimming, while V, J and clone size come from that table. The sample lists approximately 130,000 clones, roughly 80% occurring once.

The source material was peripheral blood. This sequence was found in a human donor in a cohort sampled during active COVID-19. This rearrangement joins TRBV27 to TRBJ2-7; 11 bases are a match to TRBD2. The CDR3 coding sequence is TGTGCCAGCAGCTTAGCGGGAGGGCCGGGCTACGAGCAGTACTTC. Amino acids: CASSLAGGPGYEQYF.